This passage covers 5 T cell receptor beta chains from one sample sequenced in a study of blood T cell repertoires in COVID-19. Clones were read by immunoSEQ multiplex PCR, and TCRdb kept only the in-frame ones, dropping some. Of a few hundred thousand clones listed, 80% to 90% are singletons. Specimen: peripheral blood. Every receptor here comes from a woman in her twenties or thirties with COVID-19, enrolled during active disease.

V gene TRBV7-2 combines with J gene TRBJ2-3; D not resolved. Per the germline V gene, CDR1 is SGHTA and CDR2 is FQGNSA. V was cut by 5 bases and J by 2 bases, with 11 bases left in between. The CDR3 extends over 14 amino acids. CDR3 nucleotides: TGTGCCAGCAGCCCAACTTTTAACACAGATACGCAGTATTTT. It codes for CASSPTFNTDTQYF.

This chain joins TRBV5-1 and TRBJ2-2; no clear D. From germline, CDR1 is SGHRS and CDR2 YFSETQ. The V and J ends lost 3 bases and 7 bases respectively, with 10 bases between them. There are 13 residues in the CDR3. This chain's CDR3 is CASSSVVSGELFF. CDR3 nucleotides: TGCGCCAGCAGCTCCGTAGTTAGCGGGGAGCTGTTTTTT.

The V call is TRBV5-1, the J call TRBJ1-1; no reliable D call. This CDR3 comprises 14 residues. The V end was cut by 5 bases, the J end by 0 bases, with 11 bases between. Germline CDR1 reads SGHRS; CDR2 reads YFSETQ. CDR3 sequence (DNA): TGCGCCAGCAGACAGATAGGCATGAACACTGAAGCTTTCTTT. It translates to CASRQIGMNTEAFF.

The rearrangement joins TRBV18 to TRBJ2-1; 7 positions agree with TRBD2. The CDR3 length is 14 residues. Germline lookup yields CDR1 KGHSH and CDR2 LQKENI. V lost 6 bases to trimming and J lost 8 bases; unmatched junction nucleotides: 10. The CDR3 DNA sequence: TGTGCCAGCTCTCGGGGGGACTCGAGGGATGAGCAGTTCTTC. Its protein is CASSRGDSRDEQFF.

This clone was counted once. This chain connects TRBV9 to TRBJ2-2; TRBD2 agrees at 9 bases. With V trimmed by 3 bases and J by 9 bases, 21 bases remained unmatched. Per the germline V gene, CDR1 is SGDLS and CDR2 is YYNGEE. The CDR3 sequence is 19 residues long. CDR3 sequence reads: CASSEALSRGGDYYRELFF. CDR3 in DNA: TGTGCCAGCAGCGAGGCCCTTTCTCGCGGGGGGGACTACTACCGGGAGCTGTTTTTT.